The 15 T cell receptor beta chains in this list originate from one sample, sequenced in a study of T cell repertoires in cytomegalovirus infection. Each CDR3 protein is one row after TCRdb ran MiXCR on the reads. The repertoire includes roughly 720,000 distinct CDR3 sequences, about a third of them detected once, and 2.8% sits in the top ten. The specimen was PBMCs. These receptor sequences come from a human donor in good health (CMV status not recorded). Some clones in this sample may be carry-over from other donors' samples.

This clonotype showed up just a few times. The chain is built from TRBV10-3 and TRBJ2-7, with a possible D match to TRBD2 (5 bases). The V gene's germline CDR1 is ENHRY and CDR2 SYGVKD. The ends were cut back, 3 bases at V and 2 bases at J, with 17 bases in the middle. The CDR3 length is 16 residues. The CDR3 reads CAISDPLRAGPYEQYF. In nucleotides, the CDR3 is TGTGCCATCAGTGACCCCTTGCGGGCAGGCCCCTACGAGCAGTACTTC.

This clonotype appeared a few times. CDR3: CAIRQRGGEPSDTQYF. As DNA, the CDR3 is TGTGCCATCAGACAACGAGGCGGGGAGCCCTCAGATACGCAGTATTTT. This rearrangement joins TRBV10-3 to TRBJ2-3; tentatively, D is TRBD2 (6 bases). This CDR3 has 16 amino acids. In germline, CDR1 is ENHRY, CDR2 SYGVKD. With 6 bases removed from V and 4 bases from J, the gap between germline ends came to 20 bases.

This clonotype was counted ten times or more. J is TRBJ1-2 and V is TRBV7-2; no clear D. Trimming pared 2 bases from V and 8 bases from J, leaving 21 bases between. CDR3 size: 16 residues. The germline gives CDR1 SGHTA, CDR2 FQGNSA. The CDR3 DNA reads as TGTGCCAGCAGCTTATCACAACTAGGTCAACGAGGAGGCTACACCTTC. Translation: CASSLSQLGQRGGYTF.

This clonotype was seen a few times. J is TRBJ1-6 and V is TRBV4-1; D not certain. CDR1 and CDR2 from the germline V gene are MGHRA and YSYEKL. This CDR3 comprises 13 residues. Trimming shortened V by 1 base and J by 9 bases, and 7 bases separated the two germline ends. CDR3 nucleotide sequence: TGCGCCAGCAGCCAAGTTAAGGGTTCACCCCTCCACTTT. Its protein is CASSQVKGSPLHF.

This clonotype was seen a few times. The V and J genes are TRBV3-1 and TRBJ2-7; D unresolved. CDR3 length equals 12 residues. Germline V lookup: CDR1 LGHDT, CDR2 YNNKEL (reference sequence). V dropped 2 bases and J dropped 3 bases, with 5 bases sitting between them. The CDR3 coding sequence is TGTGCCAGCAGCCAACAACGCTACGAGCAGTACTTC. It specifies CASSQQRYEQYF.

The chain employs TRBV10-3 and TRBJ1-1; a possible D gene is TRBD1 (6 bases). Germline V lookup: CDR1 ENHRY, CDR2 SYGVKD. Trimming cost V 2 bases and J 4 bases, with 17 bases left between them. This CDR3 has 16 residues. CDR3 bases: TGTGCCATCAGTGAGGCCGGGGGGCCGACGGTCACTGAAGCTTTCTTT. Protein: CAISEAGGPTVTEAFF.

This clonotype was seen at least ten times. CDR3 amino acids: CASSWDSQETQYF. The CDR3 bases are TGTGCCAGCAGCTGGGACAGCCAAGAGACCCAGTACTTC. The gene calls are TRBV27 and TRBJ2-5; 7 positions match TRBD1. The J segment lost 1 base and the V segment lost 6 bases, leaving 2 bases of the junction unmatched. The CDR3 loop spans 13 amino acids. Germline-derived CDR1 and CDR2 are MNHEY and SMNVEV (reference sequence).

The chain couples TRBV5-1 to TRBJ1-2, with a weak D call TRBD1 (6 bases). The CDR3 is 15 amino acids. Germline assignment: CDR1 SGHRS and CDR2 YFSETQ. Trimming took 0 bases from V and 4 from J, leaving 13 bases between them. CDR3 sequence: CASSLEKGGGYGYTF. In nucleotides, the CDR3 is TGCGCCAGCAGCTTGGAGAAAGGGGGAGGCTATGGCTACACCTTC.

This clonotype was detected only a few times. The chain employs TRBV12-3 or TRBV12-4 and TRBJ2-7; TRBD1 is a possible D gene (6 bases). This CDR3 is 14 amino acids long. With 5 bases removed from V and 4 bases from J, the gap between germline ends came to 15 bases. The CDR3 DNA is TGTGCCAGCAGTCTCCGACAGGCACTATACGAGCAGTACTTC. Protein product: CASSLRQALYEQYF.

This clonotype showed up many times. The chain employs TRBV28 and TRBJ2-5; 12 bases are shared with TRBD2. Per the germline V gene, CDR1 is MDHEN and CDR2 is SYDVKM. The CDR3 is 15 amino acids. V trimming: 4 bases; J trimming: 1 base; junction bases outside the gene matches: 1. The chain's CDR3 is CASSSGLAGQETQYF. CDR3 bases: TGTGCCAGCAGTTCGGGACTAGCGGGCCAAGAGACCCAGTACTTC.

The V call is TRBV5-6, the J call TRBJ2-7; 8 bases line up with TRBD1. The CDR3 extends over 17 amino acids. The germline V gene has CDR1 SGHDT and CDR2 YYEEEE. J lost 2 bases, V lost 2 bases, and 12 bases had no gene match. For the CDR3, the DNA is TGTGCCAGCAGCTTATTAATCTCTCAGGGGGCTCCCTACGAGCAGTACTTC. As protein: CASSLLISQGAPYEQYF.

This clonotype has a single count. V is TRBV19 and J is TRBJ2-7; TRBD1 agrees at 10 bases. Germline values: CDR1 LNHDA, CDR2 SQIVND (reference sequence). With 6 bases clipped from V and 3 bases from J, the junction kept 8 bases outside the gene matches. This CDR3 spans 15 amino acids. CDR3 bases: TGTGCCAGTAGCACCGCGGGACAGGGGAGCTACGAGCAGTACTTC. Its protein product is CASSTAGQGSYEQYF. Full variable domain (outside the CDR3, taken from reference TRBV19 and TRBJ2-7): DGGITQSPKYLFRKEGQNVTLSCEQNLNHDAMYWYRQDPGQGLRLIYYSQIVNDFQKGDIAEGYSVSREKKESFPLTVTSAQKNPTAFYLCASSTAGQGSYEQYFGPGTRLTVT.

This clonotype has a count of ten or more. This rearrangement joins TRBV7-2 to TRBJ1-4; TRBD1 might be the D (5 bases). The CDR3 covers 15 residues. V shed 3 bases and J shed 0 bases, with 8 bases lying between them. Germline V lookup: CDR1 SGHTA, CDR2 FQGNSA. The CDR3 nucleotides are TGTGCCAGCAGCTTGCAGGGTGCAACTAATGAAAAACTGTTTTTT. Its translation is CASSLQGATNEKLFF.

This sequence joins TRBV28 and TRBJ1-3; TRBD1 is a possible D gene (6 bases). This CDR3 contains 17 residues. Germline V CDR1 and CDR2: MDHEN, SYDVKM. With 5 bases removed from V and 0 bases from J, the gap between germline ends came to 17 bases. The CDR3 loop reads CASSILTGPPSGNTIYF. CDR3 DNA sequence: TGTGCCAGCAGTATCCTGACAGGTCCCCCCTCTGGAAACACCATATATTTT.

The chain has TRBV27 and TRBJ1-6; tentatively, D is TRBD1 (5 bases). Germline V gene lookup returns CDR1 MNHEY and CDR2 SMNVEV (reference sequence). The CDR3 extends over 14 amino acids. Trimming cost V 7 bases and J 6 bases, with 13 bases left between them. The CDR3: CASTGPGRNSPLHF. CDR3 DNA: TGTGCCAGCACGGGGCCAGGGCGTAATTCACCCCTCCACTTT.